The 8 T cell receptor beta chains below all came from one sample that was sequenced in a study of T cell changes during pregnancy in multiple sclerosis. Here immunoSEQ multiplex PCR was the method, and the copy in TCRdb shows in-frame clones only, minus some. The sample yields about 17,000 clones, over 65% seen once. This specimen consisted of CD8+ T cells from peripheral blood mononuclear cells, obtained after pregnancy. The receptors originated from a female donor with multiple sclerosis, enrolled in a pregnancy study.

This rearrangement joins TRBV13 to TRBJ2-1; tentative D call: TRBD2 (7 bases). The V and J ends lost 4 bases and 3 bases respectively, with 13 bases between them. This CDR3 has 15 residues. Germline V gene lookup returns CDR1 PRHDT and CDR2 FYEKMQ (reference sequence). Here the CDR3 reads CASSSGGLGYNEQFF. The CDR3 DNA reads as TGTGCCAGCAGCTCGGGGGGCCTAGGCTACAATGAGCAGTTCTTC.

This chain joins TRBV10-3 and TRBJ1-1; D unresolved. This CDR3 spans 14 amino acids. Germline V lookup: CDR1 ENHRY, CDR2 SYGVKD. Between the trimmed V and J ends, which lost 3 bases and 0 bases, there was a span of 8 bases. The CDR3, as DNA: TGTGCCATCAGTGATGAGGTGATGAACACTGAAGCTTTCTTT. This sequence encodes CAISDEVMNTEAFF.

In this sample, this clone turned up once. The chain joins TRBV2 to TRBJ2-1; 7 bases align to TRBD2. In germline, CDR1 is SNHLY, CDR2 FYNNEI. This CDR3 comprises 13 residues. J was trimmed by 4 bases and V by 6 bases; bases with no gene match: 3. The CDR3 is CASSHGGYNEQFF. In DNA form, the CDR3 reads TGTGCCAGCAGCCACGGGGGGTACAATGAGCAGTTCTTC.

This chain connects TRBV7-9 to TRBJ1-1; 7 nucleotides agree with TRBD1. CDR1 and CDR2 from the germline V gene are SEHNR and FQNEAQ (reference sequence). After removal of 5 bases from V and 7 bases from J, the junction contained 10 bases not matched to a gene. The CDR3 is 14 residues long. CDR3 sequence (DNA): TGTGCCAGCAGCCCCCAGAGGGGGCCTAATGAAGCTTTCTTT. Translated, it gives CASSPQRGPNEAFF.

The chain joins TRBV30 to TRBJ2-2; D unresolved. Germline assignment: CDR1 GTSNPN and CDR2 SVGIG (reference sequence). This CDR3 is 12 amino acids long. The V end lost 4 bases, the J end lost 6 bases, and 9 bases lay between the germline ends. In nucleotides, the CDR3 is TGTGCCTGGACCCCTACCTCCGGGGAGCTGTTTTTT. Its translation: CAWTPTSGELFF.

V gene TRBV5-6 combines with J gene TRBJ2-3, with D possibly matching TRBD2 (7 bases). CDR3 length equals 12 residues. Germline V lookup: CDR1 SGHDT, CDR2 YYEEEE. V lost 7 bases, J lost 4 bases, and 10 bases lay in between. The CDR3 sequence: CASGEGADTQYF. The CDR3 DNA reads TGTGCCAGCGGGGAGGGGGCAGATACGCAGTATTTT.

A few counts support this clone. The rearrangement uses TRBV13 and TRBJ1-4, with 8 bases lining up with TRBD1. The germline CDR1 and CDR2 sequences are PRHDT and FYEKMQ (reference sequence). This CDR3 is 11 amino acids long. V lost 3 bases, J lost 15 bases, and 3 bases stayed unmatched. CDR3: CASSFGQGLFF. CDR3 DNA: TGTGCCAGCAGCTTCGGACAGGGTTTGTTTTTT.

This clone is labeled as medium-sized. The J gene is TRBJ2-1, the V gene TRBV19; D is uncertain. The CDR3 sequence is 15 residues long. Per germline, CDR1 LNHDA and CDR2 SQIVND (reference sequence). V gave up 1 base and J gave up 3 bases, with 10 bases separating them. Here the CDR3 reads CASSIVSADYNEQFF. The CDR3 region has the DNA TGTGCCAGTAGTATAGTGTCTGCGGACTACAATGAGCAGTTCTTC.